The clone carrying this T cell receptor (beta chain) was found a few times. The antigen is unknown. The source of the sample is a study of T cell repertoires in cytomegalovirus infection. Study details: HLA-B-restricted CMV epitopes that are well studied, plus recently identified HLA-C-restricted ones, were used by the study. Matching HLA type, along with CMV infection, was indicated by public TCR beta signatures.

TCRdb reprocessed the reads with MiXCR, giving one entry per CDR3 protein. There are around 900,000 distinct CDR3 sequences in the sample; 30% to 40% occur only once, and over 11% lies in the top ten. This CDR3 has 15 amino acids. V dropped 3 bases and J dropped 2 bases, with 13 bases sitting between them. The V gene's germline CDR1 is SEHNR and CDR2 FQNEAQ (reference sequence). The sequenced sample was cultured CD8+ T cells from PBMCs, obtained from culture after CMV antigen stimulation. The TCR was taken from a human donor in good health (CMV status not recorded). Some clones in this sample may be carry-over from other donors' samples. This sequence joins TRBV7-9 and TRBJ2-5, with a weak D call TRBD1 (5 bases). CDR3 bases: TGTGCCAGCAGCTTTTTAGACAGAAAGCAAGAGACCCAGTACTTC. It specifies CASSFLDRKQETQYF.